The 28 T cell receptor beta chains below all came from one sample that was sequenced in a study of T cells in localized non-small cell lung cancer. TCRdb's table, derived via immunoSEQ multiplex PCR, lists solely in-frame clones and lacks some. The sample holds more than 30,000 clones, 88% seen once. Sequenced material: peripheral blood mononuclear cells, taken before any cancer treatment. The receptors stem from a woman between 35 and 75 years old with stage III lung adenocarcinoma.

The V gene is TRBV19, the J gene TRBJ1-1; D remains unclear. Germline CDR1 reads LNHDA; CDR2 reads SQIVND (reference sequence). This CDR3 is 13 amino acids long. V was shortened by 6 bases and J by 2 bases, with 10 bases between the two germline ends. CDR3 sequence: CASSFQSNTEAFF. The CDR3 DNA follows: TGTGCCAGTAGCTTCCAGTCCAACACTGAAGCTTTCTTT.

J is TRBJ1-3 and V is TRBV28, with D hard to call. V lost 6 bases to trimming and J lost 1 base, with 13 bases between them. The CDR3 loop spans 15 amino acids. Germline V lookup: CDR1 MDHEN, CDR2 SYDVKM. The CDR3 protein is CASSPSLASGNTIYF. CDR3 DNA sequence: TGTGCCAGCAGCCCAAGTCTGGCGTCTGGAAACACCATATATTTT.

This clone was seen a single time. CDR3 sequence (DNA): TGTGCCAGCAGTTTAGCCTACAATGAGCAGTTCTTC. Protein sequence: CASSLAYNEQFF. The chain links TRBV28 to TRBJ2-1, with unresolved D. From germline, CDR1 is MDHEN and CDR2 SYDVKM. The V end lost 2 bases, the J end lost 2 bases, and 1 base lay between the germline ends. The CDR3 runs to 12 residues.

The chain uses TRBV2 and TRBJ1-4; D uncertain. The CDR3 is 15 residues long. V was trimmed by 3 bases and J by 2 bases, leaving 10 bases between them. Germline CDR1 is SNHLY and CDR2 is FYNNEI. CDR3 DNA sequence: TGTGCCAGCAGTGAGGGAGGGCTGACTAATGAAAAACTGTTTTTT. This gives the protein CASSEGGLTNEKLFF.

The CDR3 sequence is CASSIEETQYF. The CDR3 DNA sequence: TGTGCCAGTAGTATAGAGGAGACCCAGTACTTC. The J gene is TRBJ2-5, the V gene TRBV19, with no clear D. The CDR3 has 11 residues. CDR1 LNHDA and CDR2 SQIVND come from the germline V gene (reference sequence). Trimming removed 0 bases from V and 5 bases from J, with 1 base in between.

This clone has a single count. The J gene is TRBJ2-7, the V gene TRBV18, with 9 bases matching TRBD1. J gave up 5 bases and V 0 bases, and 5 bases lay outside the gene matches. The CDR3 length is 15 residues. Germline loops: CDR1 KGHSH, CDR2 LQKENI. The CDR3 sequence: CASSPPGTGLNEQYF. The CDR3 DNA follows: TGTGCCAGCTCACCACCCGGGACAGGGCTTAACGAGCAGTACTTC.

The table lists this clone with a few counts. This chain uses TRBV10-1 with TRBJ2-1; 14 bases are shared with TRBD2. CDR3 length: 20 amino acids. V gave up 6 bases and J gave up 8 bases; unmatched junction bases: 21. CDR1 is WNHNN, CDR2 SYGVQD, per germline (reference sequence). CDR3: CASRDNGTSGGFPMLDEQFF. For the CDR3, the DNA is TGCGCCAGCAGAGACAACGGGACTAGCGGGGGATTCCCCATGTTGGATGAGCAGTTCTTC.

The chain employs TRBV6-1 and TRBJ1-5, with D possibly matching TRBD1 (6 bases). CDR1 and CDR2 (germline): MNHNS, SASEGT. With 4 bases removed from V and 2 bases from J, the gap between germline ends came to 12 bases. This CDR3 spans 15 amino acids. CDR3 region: CASSVRGPGNQPQHF. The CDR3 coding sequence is TGTGCCAGCAGTGTCAGGGGCCCGGGCAATCAGCCCCAGCATTTT.

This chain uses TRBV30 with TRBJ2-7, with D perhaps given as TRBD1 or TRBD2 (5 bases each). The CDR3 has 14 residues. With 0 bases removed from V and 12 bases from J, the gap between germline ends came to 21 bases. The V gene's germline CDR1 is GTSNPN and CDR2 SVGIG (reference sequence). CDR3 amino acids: CAWSVPTGTPHRYF. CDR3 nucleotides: TGTGCCTGGAGTGTACCGACCGGGACGCCCCACCGGTACTTC.

The CDR3 is CASSQDWGQGASTLNEQFF. The CDR3 nucleotides are TGCGCCAGCAGCCAAGATTGGGGGCAGGGGGCCTCAACCCTCAATGAGCAGTTCTTC. This chain connects TRBV4-3 to TRBJ2-1; TRBD1 matches at 8 bases. CDR1 and CDR2 from the germline V gene are LGHNA and YSLEER. The CDR3 loop spans 19 amino acids. V dropped 0 bases and J dropped 6; count of bases not matched to a gene: 16.

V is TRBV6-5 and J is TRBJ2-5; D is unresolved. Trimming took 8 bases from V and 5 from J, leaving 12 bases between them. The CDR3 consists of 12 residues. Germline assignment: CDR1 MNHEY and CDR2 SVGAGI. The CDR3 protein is CASRNNMETQYF. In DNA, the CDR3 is TGTGCCAGCCGGAATAATATGGAGACCCAGTACTTC.

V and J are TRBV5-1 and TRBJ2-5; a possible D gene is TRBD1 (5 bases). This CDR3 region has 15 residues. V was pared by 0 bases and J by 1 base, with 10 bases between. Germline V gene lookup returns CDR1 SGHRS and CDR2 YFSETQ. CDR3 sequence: CASSLASRVQETQYF. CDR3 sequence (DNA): TGCGCCAGCAGCTTGGCCTCCAGGGTCCAAGAGACCCAGTACTTC.

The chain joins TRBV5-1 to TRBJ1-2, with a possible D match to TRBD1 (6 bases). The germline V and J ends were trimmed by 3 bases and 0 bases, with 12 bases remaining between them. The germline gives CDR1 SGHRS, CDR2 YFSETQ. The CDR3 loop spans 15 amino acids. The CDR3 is CASSSRDKSNYGYTF. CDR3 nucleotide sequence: TGCGCCAGCAGCTCACGGGACAAGTCTAACTATGGCTACACCTTC. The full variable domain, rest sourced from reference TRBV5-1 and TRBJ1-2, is KAGVTQTPRYLIKTRGQQVTLSCSPISGHRSVSWYQQTPGQGLQFLFEYFSETQRNKGNFPGRFSGRQFSNSRSEMNVSTLELGDSALYLCASSSRDKSNYGYTFGSGTRLTVV.

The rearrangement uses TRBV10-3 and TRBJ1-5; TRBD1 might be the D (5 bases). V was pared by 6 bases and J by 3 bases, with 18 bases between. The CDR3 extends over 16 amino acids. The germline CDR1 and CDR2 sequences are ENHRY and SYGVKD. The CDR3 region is CAIRPESGGTNQPQHF. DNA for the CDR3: TGTGCCATCAGGCCCGAAAGTGGCGGGACCAATCAGCCCCAGCATTTT.

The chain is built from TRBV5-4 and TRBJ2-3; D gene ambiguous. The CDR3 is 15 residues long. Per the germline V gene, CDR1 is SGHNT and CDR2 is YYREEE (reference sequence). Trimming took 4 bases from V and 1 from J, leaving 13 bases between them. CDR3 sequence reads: CASSHPRAGTDTQYF. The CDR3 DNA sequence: TGTGCCAGCAGCCACCCCCGGGCAGGCACAGATACGCAGTATTTT.

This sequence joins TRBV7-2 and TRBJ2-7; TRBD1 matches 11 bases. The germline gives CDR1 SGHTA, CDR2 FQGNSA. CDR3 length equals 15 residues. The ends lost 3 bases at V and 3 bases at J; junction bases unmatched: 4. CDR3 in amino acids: CASSFSGTGGYEQYF. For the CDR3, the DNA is TGTGCCAGCAGCTTTTCCGGGACAGGGGGCTACGAGCAGTACTTC.

CDR3 region: CASSLEAGASTEAFF. In DNA, the CDR3 is TGTGCCAGCAGCTTAGAGGCGGGGGCCAGCACTGAAGCTTTCTTT. The chain recombines TRBV11-3 with TRBJ1-1, with D perhaps TRBD1 (6 bases). This CDR3 is built from 15 residues. Per germline, CDR1 SGHNT and CDR2 YENEEA. The V end was cut by 0 bases, the J end by 4 bases, with 12 bases between.

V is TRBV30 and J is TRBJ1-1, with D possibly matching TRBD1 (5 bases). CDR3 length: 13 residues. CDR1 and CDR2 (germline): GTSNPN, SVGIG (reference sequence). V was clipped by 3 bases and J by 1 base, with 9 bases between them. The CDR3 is CAWRPGTNTEAFF. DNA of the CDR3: TGTGCCTGGAGACCCGGGACGAACACTGAAGCTTTCTTT.

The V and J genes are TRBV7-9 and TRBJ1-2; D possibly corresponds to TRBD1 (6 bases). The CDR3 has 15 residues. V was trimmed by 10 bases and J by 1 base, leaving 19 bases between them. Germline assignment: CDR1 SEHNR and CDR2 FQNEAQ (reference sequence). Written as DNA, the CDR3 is TGTGCCACCCCGGGGGGCAGCCACCTTAACTATGGCTACACCTTC. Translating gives CATPGGSHLNYGYTF.

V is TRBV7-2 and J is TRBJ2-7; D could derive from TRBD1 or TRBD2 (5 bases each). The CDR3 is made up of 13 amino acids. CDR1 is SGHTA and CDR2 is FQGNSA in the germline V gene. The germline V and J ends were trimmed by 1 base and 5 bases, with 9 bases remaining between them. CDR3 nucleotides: TGTACCAGCAGCTTAGGCCAGGGAGACGAGCAGTACTTC. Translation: CTSSLGQGDEQYF. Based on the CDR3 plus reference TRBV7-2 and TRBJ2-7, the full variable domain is GAGVSQSPSNKVTEKGKDVELRCDPISGHTALYWYRQSLGQGLEFLIYFQGNSAPDKSGLPSDRFSAERTGGSVSTLTIQRTQQEDSAVYLCTSSLGQGDEQYFGPGTRLTVT.

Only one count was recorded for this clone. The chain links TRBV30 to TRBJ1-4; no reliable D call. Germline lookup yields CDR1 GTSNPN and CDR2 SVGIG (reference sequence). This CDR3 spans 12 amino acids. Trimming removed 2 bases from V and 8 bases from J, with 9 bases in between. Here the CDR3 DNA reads TGTGCCTGGAGTCGGCAGTACGAAAAACTGTTTTTT. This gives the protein CAWSRQYEKLFF.

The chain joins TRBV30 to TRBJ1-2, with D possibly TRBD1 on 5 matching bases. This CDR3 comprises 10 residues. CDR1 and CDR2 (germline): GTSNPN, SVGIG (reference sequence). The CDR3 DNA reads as TGTGTTCTCCGGGGGGATGGCTACACCTTC. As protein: CVLRGDGYTF.

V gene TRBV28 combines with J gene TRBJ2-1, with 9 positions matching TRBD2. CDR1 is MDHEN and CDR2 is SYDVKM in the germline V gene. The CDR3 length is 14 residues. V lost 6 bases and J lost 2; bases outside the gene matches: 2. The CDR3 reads CASRPSGAYNEQFF. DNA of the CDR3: TGTGCCAGCAGGCCTAGCGGGGCCTACAATGAGCAGTTCTTC.

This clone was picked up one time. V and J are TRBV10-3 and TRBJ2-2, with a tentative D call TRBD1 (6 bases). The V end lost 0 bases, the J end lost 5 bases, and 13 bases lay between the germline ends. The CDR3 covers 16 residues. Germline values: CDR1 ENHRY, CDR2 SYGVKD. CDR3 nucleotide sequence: TGTGCCATCAGTGAGTCGAGAACAGGGATGACCGGGGAGCTGTTTTTT. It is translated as CAISESRTGMTGELFF.

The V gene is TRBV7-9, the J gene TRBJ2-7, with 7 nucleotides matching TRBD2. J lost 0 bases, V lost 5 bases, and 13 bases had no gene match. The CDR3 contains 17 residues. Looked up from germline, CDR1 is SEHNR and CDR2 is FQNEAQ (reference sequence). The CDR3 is CASSPRGGRGFSYEQYF. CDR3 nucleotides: TGTGCCAGCAGCCCGCGGGGCGGGCGGGGGTTCTCCTACGAGCAGTACTTC.

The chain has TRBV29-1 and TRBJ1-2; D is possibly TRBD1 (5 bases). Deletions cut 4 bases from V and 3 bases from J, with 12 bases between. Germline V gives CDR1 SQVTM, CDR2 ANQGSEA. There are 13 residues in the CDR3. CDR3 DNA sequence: TGCAGCGTTGGGACGGGGGGGGACTATGGCTACACCTTC. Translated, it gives CSVGTGGDYGYTF.

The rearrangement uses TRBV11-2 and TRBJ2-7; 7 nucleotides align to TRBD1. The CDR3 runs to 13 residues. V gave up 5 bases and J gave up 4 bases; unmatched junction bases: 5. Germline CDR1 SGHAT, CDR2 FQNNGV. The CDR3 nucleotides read TGTGCCAGCAGCATCGGACAGGCTTACGAGCAGTACTTC. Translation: CASSIGQAYEQYF.

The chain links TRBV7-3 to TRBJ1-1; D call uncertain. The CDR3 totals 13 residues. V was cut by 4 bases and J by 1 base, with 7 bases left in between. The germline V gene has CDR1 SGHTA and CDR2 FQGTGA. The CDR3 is CASSYSPNTEAFF. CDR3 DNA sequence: TGTGCCAGCAGCTACTCACCGAACACTGAAGCTTTCTTT.